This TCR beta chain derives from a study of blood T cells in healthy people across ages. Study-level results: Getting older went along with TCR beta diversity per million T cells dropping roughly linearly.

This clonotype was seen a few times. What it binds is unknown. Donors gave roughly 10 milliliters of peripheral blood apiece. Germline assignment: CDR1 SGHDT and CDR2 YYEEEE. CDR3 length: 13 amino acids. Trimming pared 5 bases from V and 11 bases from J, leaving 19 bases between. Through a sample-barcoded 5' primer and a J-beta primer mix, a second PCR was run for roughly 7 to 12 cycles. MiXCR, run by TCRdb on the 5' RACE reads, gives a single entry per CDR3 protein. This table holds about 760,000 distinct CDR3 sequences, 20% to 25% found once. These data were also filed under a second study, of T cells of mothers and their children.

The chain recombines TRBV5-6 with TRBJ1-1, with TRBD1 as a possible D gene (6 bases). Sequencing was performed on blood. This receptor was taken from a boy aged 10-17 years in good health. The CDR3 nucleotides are TGTGCCAGCAGTCCTTCAGGGGTTCAGTTTGCTTTCTTT. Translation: CASSPSGVQFAFF.